The 21 T cell receptor beta chains in this list originate from one sample, sequenced in a study of blood T cell repertoires in COVID-19. Sequencing used immunoSEQ multiplex PCR; TCRdb keeps in-frame clones, though not all of them. The table lists around 270,000 clones, approximately 86% of them singletons, with over 5% in the top ten. The specimen sequenced was peripheral blood. The receptors were gathered from a woman in her sixties or seventies with COVID-19, enrolled during active disease.

The chain links TRBV7-9 to TRBJ2-3, with D possibly being TRBD1 (6 bases). CDR1 SEHNR and CDR2 FQNEAQ come from the germline V gene (reference sequence). The CDR3 totals 15 residues. V gave up 5 bases and J gave up 5 bases, with 17 bases separating them. CDR3 in DNA: TGTGCCAGCAGCCCACAATCAGGGGTGGGAGATACGCAGTATTTT. Translation gives CASSPQSGVGDTQYF.

V and J are TRBV5-6 and TRBJ2-2; 13 bases are a match to TRBD2. Germline V lookup: CDR1 SGHDT, CDR2 YYEEEE. Unmatched junction bases numbered 14, after V lost 6 bases and J lost 6 bases. CDR3 length equals 18 residues. The CDR3 sequence: CASTLGLAGTRGAGELFF. The DNA of the CDR3 is TGTGCCAGCACCCTGGGACTAGCGGGAACCCGCGGGGCCGGGGAGCTGTTTTTT.

A few counts support this clone. The chain employs TRBV28 and TRBJ1-2, with a weak D call TRBD1 (6 bases). The ends were cut back, 5 bases at V and 0 bases at J, with 13 bases in the middle. The CDR3 length is 15 residues. CDR1 is MDHEN and CDR2 is SYDVKM in the germline V gene. The CDR3, as DNA: TGTGCCAGCAGTCTTTGGACAGATGCTAACTATGGCTACACCTTC. Protein product: CASSLWTDANYGYTF.

The chain links TRBV28 to TRBJ2-7, with a weak D call TRBD1 (5 bases). V was shortened by 5 bases and J by 4 bases, with 15 bases between the two germline ends. The CDR3 runs to 14 residues. CDR1 is MDHEN and CDR2 is SYDVKM in the germline V gene. The CDR3: CASSPQGFRYEQYF. CDR3 nucleotide sequence: TGTGCCAGCAGTCCCCAGGGCTTTCGGTACGAGCAGTACTTC.

The chain links TRBV7-9 to TRBJ2-2, with D perhaps TRBD1 (6 bases). V lost 4 bases to trimming and J lost 6 bases, with 27 bases between them. CDR3 length: 19 residues. Per the germline V gene, CDR1 is SEHNR and CDR2 is FQNEAQ (reference sequence). The CDR3 sequence: CASSSSPARQQGKAGELFF. Written as DNA, the CDR3 is TGTGCCAGCAGCTCATCCCCGGCAAGGCAGCAGGGGAAGGCCGGGGAGCTGTTTTTT.

The chain links TRBV7-9 to TRBJ1-2; D gene uncertain. Germline V gene sequence: CDR1 SEHNR, CDR2 FQNEAQ (reference sequence). V was shortened by 0 bases and J by 3 bases, with 8 bases between the two germline ends. The length of the CDR3 is 14 residues. DNA of the CDR3: TGTGCCAGCAGCTTAGCGCAGGCTTACTATGGCTACACCTTC. Translated, it gives CASSLAQAYYGYTF.

The chain is built from TRBV3-1 (or the pseudogene TRBV3-2) and TRBJ1-3; maybe TRBD1 (5 bases). The CDR3 has 16 amino acids. V lost 0 bases and J 1 base, leaving 10 bases between the germline ends. Looked up from germline, CDR1 is LGHDT and CDR2 is YNNKEL (reference sequence). In DNA form, the CDR3 reads TGTGCCAGCAGCCAAGATAAAGGGGCTTCTGGAAACACCATATATTTT. Protein sequence: CASSQDKGASGNTIYF.

The V call is TRBV7-3, the J call TRBJ2-3; D remains unclear. From germline, CDR1 is SGHTA and CDR2 FQGTGA. This CDR3 is built from 12 residues. V was trimmed by 4 bases and J by 4 bases, leaving 6 bases between them. This CDR3 is CASSSPADTQYF. Written as DNA, the CDR3 is TGTGCCAGCAGCTCCCCGGCAGATACGCAGTATTTT.

The chain joins TRBV28 to TRBJ2-7; D perhaps matches TRBD2 (6 bases). CDR3 size: 15 residues. The germline CDR1 and CDR2 sequences are MDHEN and SYDVKM. V lost 6 bases to trimming and J lost 0 bases, with 15 bases between them. CDR3 nucleotides: TGTGCCAGCAGCTCCGGGACGGACTACTCCTACGAGCAGTACTTC. Residues: CASSSGTDYSYEQYF.

This chain uses TRBV11-2 with TRBJ1-4; no definite D call. Germline V gene sequence: CDR1 SGHAT, CDR2 FQNNGV. This CDR3 is 15 amino acids long. The V and J ends lost 2 bases and 4 bases respectively, with 11 bases between them. CDR3 DNA sequence: TGTGCCAGCAGCTTATTGCGCGGAAATAATGAAAAACTGTTTTTT. Its translation is CASSLLRGNNEKLFF.

The V and J genes are TRBV18 and TRBJ1-1, with D tentatively TRBD1 (5 bases). This CDR3 comprises 16 residues. V lost 0 bases to trimming and J lost 0 bases, with 11 bases between them. Germline V gene sequence: CDR1 KGHSH, CDR2 LQKENI. The CDR3 protein is CASSPPGHFMNTEAFF. The CDR3 nucleotides are TGTGCCAGCTCACCACCAGGACACTTCATGAACACTGAAGCTTTCTTT.

V is TRBV9 and J is TRBJ2-1; possible D gene TRBD1, 5 bases. CDR1 and CDR2 (germline): SGDLS, YYNGEE. The CDR3 has 14 amino acids. Deletions cut 0 bases from V and 2 bases from J, with 6 bases between. Here the CDR3 reads CASSVAGTYNEQFF. In DNA, the CDR3 is TGTGCCAGCAGCGTAGCAGGGACCTACAATGAGCAGTTCTTC.

This clone has just one count. The same CDR3 is also encoded by other DNA sequences in this sample. The chain links TRBV25-1 to TRBJ1-2; 7 nucleotides match TRBD1. The CDR3 runs 13 residues. Losses at the gene ends were 3 bases for V and 8 bases for J; bases not matched to a gene: 6. Germline-derived CDR1 and CDR2 are MGHDK and SYGVNS. CDR3 sequence reads: CASSDRQGRGYTF. The CDR3 nucleotides read TGTGCCAGCAGTGACCGACAGGGCCGAGGCTACACCTTC.

The V gene is TRBV3-1 (or the pseudogene TRBV3-2), the J gene TRBJ1-2; D uncertain. The V end lost 3 bases, the J end lost 8 bases, and 16 bases lay between the germline ends. Germline V gives CDR1 LGHDT, CDR2 YNNKEL (reference sequence). The CDR3 covers 14 residues. CDR3 loop: CASSHSQAAAGYTF. DNA for the CDR3: TGTGCCAGCAGCCATAGCCAAGCTGCCGCAGGCTACACCTTC.

The chain recombines TRBV4-1 with TRBJ1-6; maybe TRBD1 (5 bases). V was clipped by 1 base and J by 7 bases, with 14 bases between them. Germline lookup yields CDR1 MGHRA and CDR2 YSYEKL. The CDR3 spans 16 residues. CDR3: CASSQGTTVLNSPLHF. Here the CDR3 DNA reads TGCGCCAGCAGCCAAGGGACGACAGTCCTGAATTCACCCCTCCACTTT.

The gene calls are TRBV7-2 and TRBJ2-7; 10 bases map to TRBD2. The CDR3 is 17 residues long. Unmatched junction bases numbered 15, after V lost 4 bases and J lost 6 bases. The germline CDR1 and CDR2 sequences are SGHTA and FQGNSA. CDR3 DNA: TGTGCCAGCAGCTGGGAAGCAACAGCGGGAGGGCCTGGCGAGCAGTACTTC. The encoded protein is CASSWEATAGGPGEQYF.

This chain uses TRBV6-5 with TRBJ2-2, with TRBD1 matching 8 bases. The CDR3 consists of 14 residues. The ends lost 8 bases at V and 4 bases at J; junction bases unmatched: 6. Germline CDR1 reads MNHEY; CDR2 reads SVGAGI. The CDR3 coding sequence is TGTGCCAGCTTTTCGGACAGGGTCACCGGGGAGCTGTTTTTT. Residues: CASFSDRVTGELFF.

This clone was counted only a few times. J is TRBJ2-1 and V is TRBV7-6, with D unclear. Germline CDR1 is SGHVS and CDR2 is FNYEAQ. The CDR3 runs to 12 residues. Trimming took 5 bases from V and 7 from J, leaving 9 bases between them. CDR3 nucleotide sequence: TGTGCCAGCAGCGCGGCTGCAAATGAGCAGTTCTTC. It specifies CASSAAANEQFF.

The genes are TRBV28 and TRBJ1-2; perhaps TRBD1 as D (5 bases). Between the trimmed V and J ends, which lost 2 bases and 0 bases, there was a span of 10 bases. Germline values: CDR1 MDHEN, CDR2 SYDVKM. This CDR3 is built from 15 residues. CDR3 sequence reads: CASSLQGPANYGYTF. The CDR3 coding sequence is TGTGCCAGCAGTTTACAGGGCCCAGCTAACTATGGCTACACCTTC.

The V call is TRBV28, the J call TRBJ1-1; D is possibly TRBD1 (5 bases). Germline-derived CDR1 and CDR2 are MDHEN and SYDVKM. This CDR3 is built from 16 residues. Trimming removed 4 bases from V and 5 bases from J, with 20 bases in between. As DNA, the CDR3 is TGTGCCAGCAGTTCACTCGGGACGGCGGGGCGTACTGAAGCTTTCTTT. Encoded protein: CASSSLGTAGRTEAFF.

The CDR3 here is CASSRAGVPYEQYF. The CDR3 DNA reads as TGTGCCAGCAGTCGAGCGGGAGTACCCTACGAGCAGTACTTC. V and J are TRBV28 and TRBJ2-7; 8 positions match TRBD2. CDR3 length: 14 amino acids. The germline CDR1 and CDR2 sequences are MDHEN and SYDVKM. Losses at the gene ends were 5 bases for V and 2 bases for J; bases not matched to a gene: 5.